This T cell receptor beta chain was found in a study of blood T cell repertoires in COVID-19. In the study overall: Specimens from acute and convalescent COVID-19 originated in the United States, Italy and Spain. The cDNA or gDNA used as material had been derived from T cells, B-cell-depleted T cells, or PBMCs.

The J segment lost 4 bases and the V segment lost 7 bases, leaving 4 bases of the junction unmatched. This CDR3 contains 13 residues. Per germline, CDR1 SQVTM and CDR2 ANQGSEA. How the authors handled the data: Researchers report that nucleated cell counts were estimated from reference gene primer amplification. Sequenced by immunoSEQ multiplex PCR; TCRdb stores in-frame clones only, minus some. The DNA was the basis for D and trimming; V, J and clone size are from that table. This sample has about 14,000 clones; approximately 90% occur once, and the top ten carry 15% to 20%. This rearrangement joins TRBV29-1 to TRBJ1-6, with 7 bases matching TRBD1. Sample: peripheral blood. The sequence was collected from a human donor with active COVID-19. The donor label of this sample is uncertain. As DNA, the CDR3 is TGCAGCGCCAGACAGGGTTATAATTCACCCCTCCACTTT. Its protein is CSARQGYNSPLHF.